This TCR beta chain was captured in a study of shared clonotypes between healthy human individuals. Study details: Each donor's CD8 memory used one plate, CD8 naive two, each CD4 subset three. Points from the study as a whole: An effect of sequencing depth on clonotype sharing among donors was expected.

Looked up from germline, CDR1 is SEHNR and CDR2 is FQNEAQ (reference sequence). The ends were cut back, 2 bases at V and 6 bases at J, with 10 bases in the middle. The CDR3 is 14 amino acids. About this clone itself: What it binds is not known.

Clones were sequenced by immunoSEQ multiplex PCR, and TCRdb holds only the in-frame ones, with some missing. The table lists a few million clones, less than 95% of them singletons. The chain links TRBV7-9 to TRBJ2-2; the D gene is possibly TRBD2 (5 bases). This receptor was obtained from a man younger than 30 in good health. Some clones in this sample may be carry-over from other donors' samples. The material sequenced was naive CD4+ T cells from PBMCs. Subset denoted: CD45RA+ positively selected. DNA for the CDR3: TGTGCCAGCAGCTTAAGACGGGGTGCCGGGGAGCTGTTTTTT. This sequence encodes CASSLRRGAGELFF.